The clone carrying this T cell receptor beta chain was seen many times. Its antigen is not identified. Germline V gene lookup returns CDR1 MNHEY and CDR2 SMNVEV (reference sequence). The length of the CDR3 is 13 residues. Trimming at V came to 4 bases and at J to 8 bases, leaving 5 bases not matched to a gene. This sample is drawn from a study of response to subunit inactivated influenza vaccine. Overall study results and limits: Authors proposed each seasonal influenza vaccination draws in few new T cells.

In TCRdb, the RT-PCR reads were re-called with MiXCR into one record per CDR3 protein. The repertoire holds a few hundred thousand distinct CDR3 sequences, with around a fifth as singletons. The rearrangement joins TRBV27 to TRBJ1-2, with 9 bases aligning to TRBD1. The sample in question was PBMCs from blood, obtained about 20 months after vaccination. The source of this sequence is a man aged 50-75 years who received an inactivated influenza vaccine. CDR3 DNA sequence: TGTGCCAGCAGTTACACAGGGGGCGGAGGCTACACCTTC. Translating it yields CASSYTGGGGYTF.